One T cell receptor beta chain is described in this entry. The antigen it recognizes is unknown. Base qualities are not provided; no much larger clone lies one nucleotide away. TCRbeta CDR3 regions were amplified from genomic DNA by means of the immunoSEQ Assay, a bias-controlled multiplex PCR. In the authors' own workflow: The number of nucleated cells in each sample was estimated by amplification of reference gene primers within the assay. To quantify the absolute abundance of each unique TCRbeta CDR3 rearrangement, sequence reads were collapsed and filtered. For each sample, productive Simpson clonality was calculated as the square root of Simpson's diversity index across productive rearrangements. TCRdb retrieved this table from immuneACCESS and kept in-frame rearrangements only. Not all clones are present; in checked studies, unresolved V genes account for under half, and no reason is known for the remainder. The V and J calls and clone size were taken over from that table, and D and trimming were inferred from the DNA. A total of roughly 130,000 clones appear in this sample, about 88% of them only once. The top ten clones comprise 4% to 5% of the sample.

At one collaborating source in Seattle, patients were enrolled during active infection and were followed longitudinally through the course of disease. The collaborating institutions used their own protocols to collect whole blood in K2EDTA tubes. For TCRbeta analysis, collaborator samples were shipped as frozen whole blood, as isolated PBMCs, or as DNA extracted from either sample type. This sample was taken from a study of blood T cell repertoires in COVID-19 (dated by TCRdb to 2018 to 2020). Describing the broader study: The collaborator samples originated in the United States, Italy and Spain and spanned the acute and convalescent phases of COVID-19. The material from the prospective study consisted of cDNA or gDNA derived from T cells, B-cell-depleted T cells, or PBMCs. Subjects who had been exposed to COVID-19, were actively infected with it, or had recovered from it provided the deeply sampled blood TCRbeta repertoires that made up the dataset. The repertoires were made available in a free public database intended to serve as a resource for research on the immune response to SARS-CoV-2. Samples were obtained from the ongoing ImmuneRACE study (first 160 participants) and from 1,254 subjects provided by 6 global collaborators. Sample metadata almost always included a de-identified subject ID, COVID-19 status, age in years and sex. Where HLA class I and class II types were available, the types were taken from metadata supplied by the sample provider, not from assay-based typing.

Overall results and qualifications from the work: Clinical and demographic metadata were provided uncurated, with the amount varying by source and participant.

The CDR3 contains 11 residues, cysteine and phenylalanine counted. Only the CDR3 region is kept as DNA, spanning 33 bases read in frame from base 1. The germline V gene (reference sequence) gives CDR1 as DFQATT and CDR2 as SNEGSKA. V and J lose 0 bases and 7 bases, and a span of 7 bases separates them. The material sequenced was peripheral blood. The clonotype comes from a man in his 60s with COVID-19, enrolled during active disease. The chain is encoded by TRBV20-1 joined to TRBJ2-7; the D gene remains uncertain. The CDR3 amino acid sequence is: CSARDVREQYF. The sequence in DNA is TGCAGTGCTAGAGATGTGAGGGAGCAGTACTTC.